This TCR beta chain was identified during a study of T cell changes during pregnancy in multiple sclerosis. The protocol was immunoSEQ multiplex PCR, while the TCRdb copy is restricted to in-frame clones and leaves out a portion. Of tens of thousands of clones listed, 80% to 95% are singletons. The CDR3 has 13 amino acids. Germline V gives CDR1 SQVTM, CDR2 ANQGSEA. V lost 4 bases, J lost 5 bases, and 11 bases lay in between. The J gene is TRBJ2-2, the V gene TRBV29-1, with TRBD1 as a possible D gene (6 bases). The source material was CD4+ T cells from peripheral blood mononuclear cells, sampled after pregnancy. This sequence originates from a female donor in good health, enrolled as a control in a pregnancy study. CDR3 coding DNA: TGCAGCGTTGGTGGGGGCAATACCGGGGAGCTGTTTTTT. It encodes CSVGGGNTGELFF.